These 7 T cell receptor beta chains were sequenced from one sample in a study of blood T cell repertoires in COVID-19. TCRdb's table, derived via immunoSEQ multiplex PCR, lists solely in-frame clones and lacks some. This sample yields 80,000 to 95,000 clones, of which around 85% are seen a single time; roughly an eighth belongs to the top ten. The sequenced material came from peripheral blood. The receptor source for this set is a human donor in a cohort sampled during active COVID-19.

This clone came up once. This sequence joins TRBV27 and TRBJ1-2; no reliable D call. Trimming took 4 bases from V and 2 from J, leaving 11 bases between them. Per the germline V gene, CDR1 is MNHEY and CDR2 is SMNVEV (reference sequence). The CDR3 length is 14 residues. For the CDR3, the DNA is TGTGCCAGCAGTTCGCGGGCCGCGAACTATGGCTACACCTTC. This codes for CASSSRAANYGYTF.

This chain connects TRBV12-3 or TRBV12-4 to TRBJ1-5; no firm D call. Deletions cut 5 bases from V and 5 bases from J, with 10 bases between. CDR3 length: 13 amino acids. In nucleotides, the CDR3 is TGTGCCAGCAGTGCCGGGGAGCATCAGCCCCAGCATTTT. Translated, it gives CASSAGEHQPQHF.

The gene calls are TRBV19 and TRBJ1-2; 7 bases fit TRBD1. Germline V CDR1 and CDR2: LNHDA, SQIVND (reference sequence). The CDR3 consists of 14 residues. V shed 9 bases, J shed 2 bases, and the junction held 9 bases outside the gene matches. The CDR3 DNA sequence: TGTGCCAGCAGCTCCGGGACAGAGAACTATGGCTACACCTTC. This codes for CASSSGTENYGYTF.

V is TRBV7-2 and J is TRBJ1-2, with 7 positions matching TRBD1. The V segment lost 1 base and the J segment 4 bases; nucleotides outside the gene matches: 6. The CDR3 consists of 15 residues. Germline values: CDR1 SGHTA, CDR2 FQGNSA. The CDR3 region is CASSLELAGGYGYTF. CDR3 coding DNA: TGTGCCAGCAGCTTAGAGCTTGCAGGGGGCTATGGCTACACCTTC.

The chain carries TRBV28 and TRBJ2-5; the match to TRBD2 covers 8 bases. The J segment lost 3 bases and the V segment lost 7 bases, leaving 10 bases of the junction unmatched. The CDR3 consists of 15 residues. Germline assignment: CDR1 MDHEN and CDR2 SYDVKM. The DNA of the CDR3 is TGTGCCAGCAACCAGCGCGGGAGGAGGGAAGAGACCCAGTACTTC. Its protein is CASNQRGRREETQYF.

This chain uses TRBV7-3 with TRBJ2-3; 7 bases are shared with TRBD1. V shed 2 bases and J 6 bases; nucleotides not matched to a gene: 8. The CDR3 covers 15 residues. Germline V gene data show CDR1 as SGHTA and CDR2 as FQGTGA. CDR3 sequence: CASSLLTGADDTQYF. The DNA for the CDR3 is TGTGCCAGCAGCTTATTAACAGGGGCAGATGATACGCAGTATTTT.

This chain connects TRBV6-5 to TRBJ2-7; D gene unclear. The CDR3 consists of 14 residues. The V and J ends lost 9 bases and 3 bases respectively, with 18 bases between them. CDR1 and CDR2 (germline): MNHEY, SVGAGI. In DNA form, the CDR3 reads TGTGCCAGGTTTGAAGAGAAAAACGGCTACGAGCAGTACTTC. Translation: CARFEEKNGYEQYF.